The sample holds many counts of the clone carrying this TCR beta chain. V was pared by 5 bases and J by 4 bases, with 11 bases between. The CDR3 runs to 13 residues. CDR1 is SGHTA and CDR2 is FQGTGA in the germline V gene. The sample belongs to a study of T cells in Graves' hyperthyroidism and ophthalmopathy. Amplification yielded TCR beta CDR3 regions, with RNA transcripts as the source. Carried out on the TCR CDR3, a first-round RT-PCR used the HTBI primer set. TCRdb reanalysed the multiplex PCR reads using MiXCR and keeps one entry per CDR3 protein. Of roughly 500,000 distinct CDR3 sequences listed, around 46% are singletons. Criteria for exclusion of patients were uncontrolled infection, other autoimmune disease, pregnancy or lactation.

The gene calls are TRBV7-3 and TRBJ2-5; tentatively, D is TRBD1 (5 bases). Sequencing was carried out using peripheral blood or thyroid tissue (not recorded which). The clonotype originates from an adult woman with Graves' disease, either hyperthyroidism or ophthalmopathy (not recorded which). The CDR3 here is CASSLTRGETQYF. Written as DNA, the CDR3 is TGTGCCAGCAGCCTGACAAGGGGAGAGACCCAGTACTTC. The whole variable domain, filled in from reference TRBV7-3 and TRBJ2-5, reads GAGVSQTPSNKVTEKGKYVELRCDPISGHTALYWYRQSLGQGPEFLIYFQGTGAADDSGLPNDRFFAVRPEGSVSTLKIQRTERGDSAVYLCASSLTRGETQYFGPGTRLLVL.